This entry describes one T cell receptor beta chain. Its antigen remains unidentified. No much larger clone is present one base from it, and per-base qualities are unavailable. This entry is derived from a study of brain metastases from non-small cell lung cancer (dated by TCRdb to about 2019). For the wider study: The study profiled the immune microenvironment of paired resected primary tumors and brain metastases from non-small-cell lung cancer patients.

Based on the germline V gene, the CDR1 and CDR2 sequences are SGHTA and FQGNSA. From the cysteine up to the phenylalanine, the CDR3 has a length of 14 residues. This entry keeps only the CDR3 DNA: 42 bases, framed from base 1. V loses 3 bases at its end and J loses 4 bases; junction bases beyond the gene matches: 5. Libraries were built with the immunoSEQ multiplex PCR assay. T-cell receptor beta chain repertoire sequencing was performed alongside a 770-gene immune expression panel. In TCRdb, the immuneACCESS table is reduced to in-frame sequences with V and J assigned. These tables do not hold every clone; where another copy was compared, an unresolved V gene accounts for under half, and the others remain unexplained. The sample contains 4,000 to 5,000 clones, around three quarters of them found a single time. Around 6% of the sample belongs to the ten largest clones. The cohort was made up of over 35 patients with surgically resected non-small-cell lung cancer, each of whom had both a primary tumor specimen and a brain metastasis specimen. The tumor specimens used were formalin-fixed, paraffin-embedded tissues taken from archives.

Results and caveats for the whole study, not just this receptor: Lower T-cell infiltration was exhibited by brain metastases compared with primary tumors (P < 0.001). TCR repertoires were found to be largely shared between paired brain metastases and primary tumors, although sparse T-cell densities were observed in the brain metastases. T-cell clones were apparently expanded in 64% of brain metastases relative to the matched primary tumors.

This sequence uses TRBV7-2 and TRBJ2-5; the central 7 bases match TRBD2. Sequenced sample: primary lung tumor tissue. The sample's cell subset or site, from its label and the paper: primary lung tumor paired with brain metastasis. This TCR derives from a donor at least 40 years old with non-small cell lung cancer. The CDR3 region reads CASSLRSGAETQYF. The DNA is TGTGCCAGCAGCTTGCGAAGCGGGGCAGAGACCCAGTACTTC.